The entry below gives a single T cell receptor (beta chain) sequence along with its context. Antigen unknown. The CDR3 totals 15 residues. Germline loops: CDR1 MGHRA, CDR2 YSYEKL. Then a second PCR, running roughly 7 to 11 cycles, was carried out with a sample-barcoded 5' primer and a J-beta primer mix. The authors tagged each cDNA molecule using a template-switch adaptor with 12 random nucleotides. TCRdb called the 5' RACE reads again in MiXCR, with one record for every CDR3 protein. Of 1.6 million or so distinct CDR3 sequences detected, 30% to 35% appear once; the ten largest clones hold approximately 10%. The data stem from a study of blood T cells in healthy people across ages. Sample donors were healthy Caucasian individuals that came from Russia, aged roughly 6 to 100. At least 7 million PBMCs were isolated per sample. Study outcomes and limitations: Diversity was higher, and naive CD4+ cells more numerous, in long-lived donors than in aged donors.

The rearrangement links TRBV4-1 to TRBJ2-4; D could derive from TRBD1 or TRBD2 (5 bases each). The J call may be faulty, since TRBJ2-7 better matches the DNA end. The source is a woman aged 25-40 years in good health. Sequencing was performed on blood. The DNA for the CDR3 is TGCGCCAGCGCCGATGTGGTGGGGGATACCTACGAGCAGTACTTC. The encoded protein is CASADVVGDTYEQYF.